This TCR beta chain was retrieved from a study of T cells in Graves' hyperthyroidism and ophthalmopathy. TCR beta CDR3 region amplification was performed from RNA transcripts. An initial round of RT-PCR targeting the TCR CDR3 relied on the HTBI primer set. MiXCR was run by TCRdb on the multiplex PCR reads, yielding one entry per CDR3 protein. The sample comprises about 690,000 distinct CDR3 sequences, about 18% of which are singletons, and roughly 16% rests with the top ten. Findings of the study overall: The model's output predicted ophthalmopathy at a median of about 5.9 months prior to onset.

Newly diagnosed hyperthyroidism patients aged 18 to 65 years had disease lasting under 2 months. Exclusion of a patient resulted from uncontrolled infection, other autoimmune disease, pregnancy or lactation. On the basis of clinical symptoms, serum thyroxine and TRAb, thyroid ultrasound and orbital computed tomography, diagnoses were made. This clonotype came up many times. Its antigen remains unknown. The receptor was derived from a man between 45 and 60 years old with Graves' hyperthyroidism. The sample comprised blood.

The CDR3 is CASSEGLAGNEQFF. DNA of the CDR3: TGTGCCAGCAGCGAGGGACTAGCGGGCAATGAGCAGTTCTTC. The V and J genes are TRBV6-1 and TRBJ2-1; 12 bases are a match to TRBD2. The CDR3 spans 14 residues. Germline CDR1 is MNHNS and CDR2 is SASEGT. V shed 6 bases and J 6 bases; nucleotides not matched to a gene: 3.